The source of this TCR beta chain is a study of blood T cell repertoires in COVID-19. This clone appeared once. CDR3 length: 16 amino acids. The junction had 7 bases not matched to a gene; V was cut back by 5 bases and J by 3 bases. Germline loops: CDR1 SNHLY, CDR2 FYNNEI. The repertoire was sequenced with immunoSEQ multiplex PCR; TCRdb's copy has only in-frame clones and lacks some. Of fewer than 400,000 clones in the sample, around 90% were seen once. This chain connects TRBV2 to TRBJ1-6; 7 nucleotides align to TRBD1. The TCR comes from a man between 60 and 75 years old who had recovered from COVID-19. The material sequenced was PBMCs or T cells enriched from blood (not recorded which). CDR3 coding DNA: TGTGCCAGCAGTAAGGACAGGAGGGGCTATAATTCACCCCTCCACTTT. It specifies CASSKDRRGYNSPLHF.